This T cell receptor beta chain was captured by sequencing in a study of human T cells and chemical hapten exposure. The overall study: TCR yields per sample varied mostly from small pooled library volume differences.

In the case of this clonotype: Its cognate antigen is unknown.

Germline V gene sequence: CDR1 SGHAT, CDR2 FQNNGV. This CDR3 is built from 17 residues. V lost 1 base and J lost 5; bases outside the gene matches: 6. In the library, unique molecular identifiers were attached to individual cDNA molecules. Via MiXCR, TCRdb re-called the RACE reads, giving one row per CDR3 protein. This table holds some 83,000 distinct CDR3 sequences, around 10% found once. Study results and limitations: There was no change with DPC sensitization in TCRs above 1 in 1000 frequency.

Sample time point: patch test 1, 2 weeks after DPC sensitization. Specified treatment: therapeutic diphenylcyclopropenone sensitization with weekly scalp DPC. Total RNA was isolated from whole blood that had not been fractionated. The sample here was whole blood, taken in connection with sensitization to the hapten diphenylcyclopropenone (DPC). This sequence originates from a woman aged 45-65 years with alopecia areata. Some clones in this sample may be carry-over from other donors' samples. The chain uses TRBV11-2 and TRBJ2-2, with TRBD2 matching 11 bases. CDR3 in DNA: TGTGCCAGCAGCTTAGTAGCGGGAGGGCCGCGGACCGGGGAGCTGTTTTTT. Protein: CASSLVAGGPRTGELFF.